The 12 T cell receptor beta chains in this list originate from one sample, sequenced in a study of human T cells and chemical hapten exposure (dated by TCRdb to the early 2020s). This specimen's time point label, interpreted: pre-sensitization, week 0. This specimen's treatment or condition label, per the study, means: therapeutic diphenylcyclopropenone sensitization with weekly scalp DPC. The library came from RACE. Sequenced on a NextSeq 500. The public sequencing data were trimmed at Q25 with fastp and processed into clonotypes with MiXCR by TCRdb, which kept only in-frame beta chains. Identical CDR3 protein sequences are pooled into one entry, listed with their most common genes and DNA. The sample table shows tens of thousands of distinct CDR3 sequences, and roughly 9.8% are seen once. Over 4% of the sample is in the top ten clones. Material: whole blood, obtained in connection with sensitization to the hapten diphenylcyclopropenone (DPC). These receptors all stem from a woman aged 45-60 years with alopecia areata. Some clones in this sample may be carry-over from other donors' samples.

This clonotype was recorded at least ten times. The J gene is TRBJ1-3, the V gene TRBV7-6; 9 bases line up with TRBD1. The ends lost 5 bases at V and 2 bases at J; junction bases unmatched: 7. Germline CDR1 and CDR2: SGHVS and FNYEAQ. The CDR3 loop spans 16 amino acids. DNA for the CDR3: TGTGCCAGCAGCCGGGGACAGGGAGTCCCTGGAAACACCATATATTTT. The encoded protein is CASSRGQGVPGNTIYF. Together with reference TRBV7-6 and TRBJ1-3, the CDR3 gives the full variable domain: GAGVSQSPRYKVTKRGQDVALRCDPISGHVSLYWYRQALGQGPEFLTYFNYEAQQDKSGLPNDRFSAERPEGSISTLTIQRTEQRDSAMYRCASSRGQGVPGNTIYFGEGSWLTVV.

This clonotype came up many times. The rearrangement links TRBV6-2 or TRBV6-3 to TRBJ1-5; no definite D call. The V gene lost 2 bases and the J gene lost 0 bases, with 5 bases spanning the gap. This CDR3 has 14 residues. Germline lookup yields CDR1 MNHEY and CDR2 SVGEGT. CDR3 sequence: CASSYLLSNQPQHF. CDR3 bases: TGTGCCAGCAGTTACCTCCTTAGCAATCAGCCCCAGCATTTT.

This clonotype appeared many times. The chain joins TRBV20-1 to TRBJ1-5; D might be TRBD1 (6 bases). The CDR3 length is 14 residues. V was pared by 6 bases and J by 0 bases, with 12 bases between. The germline CDR1 and CDR2 sequences are DFQATT and SNEGSKA (reference sequence). The CDR3 DNA reads as TGCAGTGCGAATACAGGGTTTAGCAATCAGCCCCAGCATTTT. It yields the protein CSANTGFSNQPQHF.

In this sample, this clonotype turned up many times. The chain is built from TRBV6-2 or TRBV6-3 and TRBJ2-7; the D is unclear. The V end lost 5 bases, the J end lost 3 bases, and 11 bases lay between the germline ends. From germline, CDR1 is MNHEY and CDR2 SVGEGT. The CDR3 is made up of 13 amino acids. CDR3: CASSPDGYYEQYF. In nucleotides, the CDR3 is TGTGCCAGCAGTCCCGACGGATACTACGAGCAGTACTTC.

This sequence joins TRBV20-1 and TRBJ1-1; D remains ambiguous. Trimming shortened V by 4 bases and J by 0 bases, and 3 bases separated the two germline ends. CDR3 length: 11 amino acids. The germline V gene has CDR1 DFQATT and CDR2 SNEGSKA (reference sequence). CDR3 region: CSAILNTEAFF. In nucleotides, the CDR3 is TGCAGTGCTATCCTGAACACTGAAGCTTTCTTT.

Ten or more counts support this clonotype. V and J are TRBV6-2 or TRBV6-3 and TRBJ1-5; D uncertain. The CDR3 runs to 14 residues. V gave up 2 bases and J gave up 2 bases, with 7 bases separating them. CDR1 and CDR2 (germline): MNHEY, SVGEGT. CDR3 bases: TGTGCCAGCAGTTACAGTGGGGGCAATCAGCCCCAGCATTTT. Its protein product is CASSYSGGNQPQHF.

J is TRBJ2-2 and V is TRBV7-3, with a possible D match to TRBD2 (5 bases). The germline V gene has CDR1 SGHTA and CDR2 FQGTGA. Trimming shortened V by 5 bases and J by 4 bases, and 14 bases separated the two germline ends. CDR3 length: 15 residues. The CDR3 DNA follows: TGTGCCAGCAGCCCGGGTGGCGGAGGCACCGGGGAGCTGTTTTTT. The encoded protein is CASSPGGGGTGELFF.

This chain links TRBV10-1 with TRBJ1-1; D perhaps matches TRBD1 (5 bases). V shed 0 bases and J shed 4 bases, with 9 bases lying between them. The CDR3 spans 14 residues. The germline gives CDR1 WNHNN, CDR2 SYGVQD (reference sequence). CDR3 sequence: CASSESPGITEAFF. The CDR3 DNA reads as TGCGCCAGCAGTGAGTCGCCAGGGATCACTGAAGCTTTCTTT.

This chain connects TRBV29-1 to TRBJ2-1, with TRBD2 matching 12 bases. In germline, CDR1 is SQVTM, CDR2 ANQGSEA. The length of the CDR3 is 15 residues. Trimming took 5 bases from V and 8 from J; bases not matched to a gene: 10. For the CDR3, the DNA is TGCAGCGTTTTCCGTCTAGCGGGAGGGTGGGATGAGCAGTTCTTC. Its translation: CSVFRLAGGWDEQFF.

This clonotype was recorded a few times. CDR3 sequence reads: CASSQPNVRPPKETQYF. The DNA for the CDR3 is TGCGCCAGCAGTCAGCCAAACGTTAGACCCCCAAAGGAGACCCAGTACTTC. This chain uses TRBV23-1 with TRBJ2-5; D remains ambiguous. TRBV23-1 is filed as an ORF, its function uncertain. The CDR3 extends over 17 amino acids. V lost 3 bases, J lost 5 bases, and 22 bases lay in between.

This clonotype came up a few times. CDR3 in DNA: TGTGCCAGCAGTTTATTGGCGCCATTGAACACCGGGGAGCTGTTTTTT. Its translation: CASSLLAPLNTGELFF. V and J are TRBV28 and TRBJ2-2, with D uncertain. Germline V gives CDR1 MDHEN, CDR2 SYDVKM. The CDR3 is 16 amino acids. The V end lost 1 base, the J end lost 1 base, and 10 bases lay between the germline ends.

This clonotype was counted between two and nine times. J is TRBJ2-1 and V is TRBV28, with D uncertain. CDR1 and CDR2 (germline): MDHEN, SYDVKM. The V end was cut by 5 bases, the J end by 1 base, with 6 bases between. The CDR3 has 13 amino acids. The CDR3 reads CASSVGSYNEQFF. The DNA of the CDR3 is TGTGCCAGCAGTGTCGGGTCCTACAATGAGCAGTTCTTC.